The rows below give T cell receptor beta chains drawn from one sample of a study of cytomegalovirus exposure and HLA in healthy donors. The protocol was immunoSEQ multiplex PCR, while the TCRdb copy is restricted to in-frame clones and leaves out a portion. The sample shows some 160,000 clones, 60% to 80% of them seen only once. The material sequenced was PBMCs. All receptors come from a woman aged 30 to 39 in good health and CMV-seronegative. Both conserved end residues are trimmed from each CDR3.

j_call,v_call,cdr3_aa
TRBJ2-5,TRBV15,ATSREMRSQETQY
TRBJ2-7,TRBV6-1,ASSDVGNEQY
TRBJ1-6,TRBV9,ASSVDGEGNSPLH
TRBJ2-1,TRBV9,ASSVAGGYNNEQF
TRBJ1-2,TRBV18,ASSIPGQGSMSYT
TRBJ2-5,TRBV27,ASSLSVGQIGETQY
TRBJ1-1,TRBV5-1,ASSRGFARDTEAF
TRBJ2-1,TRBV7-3,ASSLKGQLINEQF
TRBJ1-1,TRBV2,ATLPGQGGNTEAF
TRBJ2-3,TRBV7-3,ASSLTGGADTQY
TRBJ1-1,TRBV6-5,ASSYASTGVNTEAF
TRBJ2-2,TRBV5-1,ASTPRGALDTGELF
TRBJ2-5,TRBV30,AWAGLNQETQY
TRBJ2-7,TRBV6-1,ASSTGAYEQY
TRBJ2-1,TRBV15,ATSREWGAGEQF
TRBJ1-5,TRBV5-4,ATHFGGPAGISSQH
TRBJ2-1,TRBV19,ASSTGTQEYEQF
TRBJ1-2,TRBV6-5,ASSYRAGSGYT
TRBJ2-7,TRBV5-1,ASSLRGGGAYEQY
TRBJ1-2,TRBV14,ASSQRSDYGYT
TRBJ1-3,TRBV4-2,VSSQESSGGGNTIY
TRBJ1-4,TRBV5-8,ARPGGQIGEKLF
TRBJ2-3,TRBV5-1,ASSPSTSGPTDTQY
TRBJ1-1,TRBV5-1,ASSLGVIGTEAF
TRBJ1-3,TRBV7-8,ASRGGGLSSGNTIY
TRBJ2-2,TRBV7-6,ASSDINRVLPGELF
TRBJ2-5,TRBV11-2,ASSLGTRPGETQY
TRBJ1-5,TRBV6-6,ASSQAGGNQPQH
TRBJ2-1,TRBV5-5,ASSLDRGRNEQF
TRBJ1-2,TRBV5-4,ASSPGQIPSGYT
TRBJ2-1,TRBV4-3,ASSQRTGSSYNEQF
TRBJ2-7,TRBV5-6,ASSFGWEQY
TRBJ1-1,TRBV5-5,ASSPRWGNTEAF
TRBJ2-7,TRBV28,ASSSSNTGQIYEQY
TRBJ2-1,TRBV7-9,ASSLGTSSYNEQF